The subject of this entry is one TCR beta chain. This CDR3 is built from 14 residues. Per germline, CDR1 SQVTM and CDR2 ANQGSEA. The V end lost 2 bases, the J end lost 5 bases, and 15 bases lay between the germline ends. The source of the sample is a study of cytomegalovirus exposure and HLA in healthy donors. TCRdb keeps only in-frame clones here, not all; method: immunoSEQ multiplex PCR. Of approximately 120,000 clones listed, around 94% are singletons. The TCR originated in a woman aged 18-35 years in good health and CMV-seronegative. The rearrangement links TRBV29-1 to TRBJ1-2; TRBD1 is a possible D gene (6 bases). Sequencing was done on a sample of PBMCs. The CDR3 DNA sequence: TGCAGCGTTGAATCAGGGGCAGATCCTTATGGCTACACCTTC. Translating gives CSVESGADPYGYTF.